This record covers a single T cell receptor beta chain. These data come from a study of long-term antiretroviral therapy in people with HIV. A v3.0 immunoSEQ assay was performed at survey level. Sequencing was performed with immunoSEQ multiplex PCR; in TCRdb, only in-frame clones are kept and a portion is missing. In the table there are approximately 25,000 clones, 80% to 90% of which are singletons. Germline CDR1 reads KGHSH; CDR2 reads LQKENI. The ends were cut back, 3 bases at V and 7 bases at J, with 16 bases in the middle. The CDR3 length is 14 residues. The material was unsorted PBMCs, obtained 1.2 years after starting antiretroviral therapy. V is TRBV18 and J is TRBJ2-7, with D maybe TRBD1 (6 bases). This receptor was taken from a man aged 50 to 59 with HIV. This CDR3 is CASSPRQGTGEQYF. The DNA of the CDR3 is TGTGCCAGCTCACCGAGGCAGGGGACGGGGGAGCAGTACTTC.